This T cell receptor beta chain originates from a study of shared clonotypes between healthy human individuals. Here immunoSEQ multiplex PCR was the method, and the copy in TCRdb shows in-frame clones only, minus some. The table records some 2.1 million clones, 95% of them present only once. Trimming took 3 bases from V and 9 from J; bases not matched to a gene: 8. CDR3 size: 15 residues. CDR1 and CDR2 (germline): MNHNS, SASEGT. The chain joins TRBV6-1 to TRBJ1-6, with TRBD1 matching over 7 bases. The sample was naive CD4+ T cells sorted from blood. The subset here: CD45RA+ positively selected. The clonotype originates from a man between 18 and 35 years old in good health. The CDR3 region is CASSDSTGVGSPLHF. CDR3 sequence (DNA): TGTGCCAGCAGTGATAGTACAGGGGTTGGTTCACCCCTCCACTTT.